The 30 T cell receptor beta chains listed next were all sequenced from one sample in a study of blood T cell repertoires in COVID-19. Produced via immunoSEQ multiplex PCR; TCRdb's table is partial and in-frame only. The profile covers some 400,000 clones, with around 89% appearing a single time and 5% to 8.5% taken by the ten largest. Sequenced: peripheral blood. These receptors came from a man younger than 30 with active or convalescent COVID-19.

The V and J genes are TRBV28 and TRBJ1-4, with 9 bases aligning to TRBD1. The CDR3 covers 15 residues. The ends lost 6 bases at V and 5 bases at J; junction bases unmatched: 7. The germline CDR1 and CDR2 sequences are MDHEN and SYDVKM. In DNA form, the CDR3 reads TGTGCCAGCAGCCGACCCGGGACAGGGAATGAAAAACTGTTTTTT. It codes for CASSRPGTGNEKLFF.

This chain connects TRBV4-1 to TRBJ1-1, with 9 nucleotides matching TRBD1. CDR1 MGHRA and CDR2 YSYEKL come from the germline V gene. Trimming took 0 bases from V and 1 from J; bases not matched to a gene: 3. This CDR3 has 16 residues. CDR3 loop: CASSQDGTGRNTEAFF. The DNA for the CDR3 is TGCGCCAGCAGCCAAGACGGGACAGGGCGGAACACTGAAGCTTTCTTT.

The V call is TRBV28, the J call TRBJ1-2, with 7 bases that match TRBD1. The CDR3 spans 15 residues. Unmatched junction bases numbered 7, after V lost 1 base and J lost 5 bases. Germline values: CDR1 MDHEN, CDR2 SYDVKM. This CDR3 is CASSLSGQVRYGYTF. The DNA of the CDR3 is TGTGCCAGCAGTTTATCCGGACAGGTTAGATATGGCTACACCTTC.

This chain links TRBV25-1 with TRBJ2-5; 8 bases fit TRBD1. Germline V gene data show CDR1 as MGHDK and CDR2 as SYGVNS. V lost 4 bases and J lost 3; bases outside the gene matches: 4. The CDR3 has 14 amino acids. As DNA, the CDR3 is TGTGCCAGCAGTGGGGCAGGGGGCAAAGAGACCCAGTACTTC. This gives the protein CASSGAGGKETQYF.

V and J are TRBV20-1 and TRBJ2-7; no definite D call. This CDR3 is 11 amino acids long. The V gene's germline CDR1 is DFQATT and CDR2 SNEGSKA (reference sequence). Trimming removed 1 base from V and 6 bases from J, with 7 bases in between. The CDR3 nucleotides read TGCAGTGCTAGAGTGGCACCCGAGCAGTACTTC. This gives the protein CSARVAPEQYF.

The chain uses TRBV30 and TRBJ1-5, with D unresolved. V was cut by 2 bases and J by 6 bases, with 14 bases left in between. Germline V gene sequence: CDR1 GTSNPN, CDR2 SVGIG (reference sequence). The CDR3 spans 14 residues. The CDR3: CAWSLGQEGQPQHF. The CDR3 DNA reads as TGTGCCTGGAGTTTGGGTCAGGAAGGTCAGCCCCAGCATTTT. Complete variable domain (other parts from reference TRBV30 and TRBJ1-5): SQTIHQWPATLVQPVGSPLSLECTVEGTSNPNLYWYRQAAGRGLQLLFYSVGIGQISSEVPQNLSASRPQDRQFILSSKKLLLSDSGFYLCAWSLGQEGQPQHFGDGTRLSIL.

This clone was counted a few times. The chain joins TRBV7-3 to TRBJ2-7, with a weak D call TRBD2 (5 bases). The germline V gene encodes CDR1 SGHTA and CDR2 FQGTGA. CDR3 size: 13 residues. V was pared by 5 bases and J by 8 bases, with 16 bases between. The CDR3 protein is CASSLERESKQYF. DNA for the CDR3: TGTGCCAGCAGCCTAGAAAGGGAGAGTAAGCAGTACTTC.

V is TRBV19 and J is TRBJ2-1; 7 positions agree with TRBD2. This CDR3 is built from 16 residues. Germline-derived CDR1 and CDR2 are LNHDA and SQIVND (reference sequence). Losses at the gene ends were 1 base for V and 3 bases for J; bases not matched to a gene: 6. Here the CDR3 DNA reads TGTGCCAGTAGTATAGGAGGGCGGGAGTACTACAATGAGCAGTTCTTC. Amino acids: CASSIGGREYYNEQFF.

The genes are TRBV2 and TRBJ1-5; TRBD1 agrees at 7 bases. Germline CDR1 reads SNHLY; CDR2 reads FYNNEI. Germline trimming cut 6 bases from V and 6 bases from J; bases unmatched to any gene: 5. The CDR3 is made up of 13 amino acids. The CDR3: CASSGQAAQPQHF. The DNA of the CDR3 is TGTGCCAGCAGCGGACAGGCCGCTCAGCCCCAGCATTTT.

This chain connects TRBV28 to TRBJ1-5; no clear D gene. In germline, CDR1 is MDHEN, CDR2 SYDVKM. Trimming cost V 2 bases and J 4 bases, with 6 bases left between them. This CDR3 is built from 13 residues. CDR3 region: CASSLNKNQPQHF. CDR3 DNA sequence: TGTGCCAGCAGTTTAAACAAGAATCAGCCCCAGCATTTT.

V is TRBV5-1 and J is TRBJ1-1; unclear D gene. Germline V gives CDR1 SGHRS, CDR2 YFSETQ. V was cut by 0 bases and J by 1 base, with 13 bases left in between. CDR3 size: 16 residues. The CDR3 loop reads CASSLARIGSNTEAFF. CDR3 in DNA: TGCGCCAGCAGCTTGGCTCGTATCGGGTCGAACACTGAAGCTTTCTTT.

In nucleotides, the CDR3 is TGTGCCAGCAGCTTAAATATGGGCAGGGAGGGTACGCAGTATTTT. As protein: CASSLNMGREGTQYF. The V and J genes are TRBV7-3 and TRBJ2-3; 7 bases agree with TRBD2. The J segment lost 8 bases and the V segment lost 1 base, leaving 9 bases of the junction unmatched. CDR1 and CDR2 from the germline V gene are SGHTA and FQGTGA. CDR3 size: 15 residues.

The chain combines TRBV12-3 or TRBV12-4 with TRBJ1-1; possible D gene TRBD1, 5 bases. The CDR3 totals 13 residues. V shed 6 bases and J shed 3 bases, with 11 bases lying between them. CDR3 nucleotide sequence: TGTGCCAGCAGCATGGACACCTACACTGAAGCTTTCTTT. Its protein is CASSMDTYTEAFF.

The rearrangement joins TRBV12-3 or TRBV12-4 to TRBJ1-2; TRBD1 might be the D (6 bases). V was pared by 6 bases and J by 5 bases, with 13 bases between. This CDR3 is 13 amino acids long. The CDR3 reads CASRRGGPYGYTF. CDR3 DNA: TGTGCCAGCAGACGAGGGGGTCCTTATGGCTACACCTTC.

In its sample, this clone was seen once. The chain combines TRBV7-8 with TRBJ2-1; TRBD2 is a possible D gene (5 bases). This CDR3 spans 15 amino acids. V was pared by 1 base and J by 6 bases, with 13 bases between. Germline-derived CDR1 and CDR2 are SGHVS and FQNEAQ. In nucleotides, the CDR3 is TGTGCCAGCAGCTTAGTATCGGGGATCGGCAATGAGCAGTTCTTC. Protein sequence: CASSLVSGIGNEQFF.

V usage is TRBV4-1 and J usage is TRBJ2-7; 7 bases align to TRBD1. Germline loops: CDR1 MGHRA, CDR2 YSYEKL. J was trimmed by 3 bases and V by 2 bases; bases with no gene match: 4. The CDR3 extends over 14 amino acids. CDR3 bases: TGCGCCAGCAGCCAAAAGGGGGCGGGCTACGAGCAGTACTTC. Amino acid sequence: CASSQKGAGYEQYF.

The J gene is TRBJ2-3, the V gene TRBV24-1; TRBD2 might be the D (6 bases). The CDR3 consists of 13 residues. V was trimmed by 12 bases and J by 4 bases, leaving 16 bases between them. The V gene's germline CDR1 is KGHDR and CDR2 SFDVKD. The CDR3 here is CAASRGRSDTQYF. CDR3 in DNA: TGTGCCGCATCTAGAGGGAGGTCAGATACGCAGTATTTT.

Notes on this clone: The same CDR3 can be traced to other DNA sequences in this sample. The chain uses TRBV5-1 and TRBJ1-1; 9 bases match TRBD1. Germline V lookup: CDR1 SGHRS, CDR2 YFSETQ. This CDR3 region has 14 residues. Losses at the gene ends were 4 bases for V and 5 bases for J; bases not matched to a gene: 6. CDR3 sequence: CASSMGQGNTEAFF. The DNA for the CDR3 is TGCGCCAGCAGCATGGGACAGGGAAATACTGAAGCTTTCTTT.

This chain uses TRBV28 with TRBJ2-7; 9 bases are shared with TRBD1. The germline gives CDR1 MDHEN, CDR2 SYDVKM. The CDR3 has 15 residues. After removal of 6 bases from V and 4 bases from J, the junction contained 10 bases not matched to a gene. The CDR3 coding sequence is TGTGCCAGCAGCTCCCTCAACAGGGGGCAATACGAGCAGTACTTC. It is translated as CASSSLNRGQYEQYF.

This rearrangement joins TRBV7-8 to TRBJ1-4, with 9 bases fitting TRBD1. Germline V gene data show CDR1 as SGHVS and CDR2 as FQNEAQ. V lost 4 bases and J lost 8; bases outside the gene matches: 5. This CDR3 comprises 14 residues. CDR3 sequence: CASSSQGAREKLFF. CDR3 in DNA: TGTGCCAGCAGCTCACAGGGGGCGCGGGAAAAACTGTTTTTT. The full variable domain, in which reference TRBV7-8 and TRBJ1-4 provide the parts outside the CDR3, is GAGVSQSPRYKVAKRGQDVALRCDPISGHVSLFWYQQALGQGPEFLTYFQNEAQLDKSGLPSDRFFAERPEGSVSTLKIQRTQQEDSAVYLCASSSQGAREKLFFGSGTQLSVL.

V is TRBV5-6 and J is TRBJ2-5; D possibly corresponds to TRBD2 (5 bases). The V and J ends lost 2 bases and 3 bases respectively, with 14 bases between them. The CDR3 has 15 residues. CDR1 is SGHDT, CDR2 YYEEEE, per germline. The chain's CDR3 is CASSLNFIGKETQYF. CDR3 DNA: TGTGCCAGCAGCTTAAATTTTATCGGGAAAGAGACCCAGTACTTC.

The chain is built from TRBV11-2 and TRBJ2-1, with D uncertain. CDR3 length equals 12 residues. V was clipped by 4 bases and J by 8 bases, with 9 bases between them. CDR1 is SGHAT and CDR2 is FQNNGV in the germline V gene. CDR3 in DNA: TGTGCCAGCAGCTACGGAGTCTATGAGCAGTTCTTC. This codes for CASSYGVYEQFF.

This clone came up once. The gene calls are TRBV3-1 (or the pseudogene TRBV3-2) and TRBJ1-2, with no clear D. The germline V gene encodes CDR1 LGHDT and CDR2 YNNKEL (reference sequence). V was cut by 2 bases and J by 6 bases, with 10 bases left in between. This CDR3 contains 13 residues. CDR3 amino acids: CASSQRRGNGYTF. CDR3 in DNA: TGTGCCAGCAGCCAAAGGCGGGGTAATGGCTACACCTTC.

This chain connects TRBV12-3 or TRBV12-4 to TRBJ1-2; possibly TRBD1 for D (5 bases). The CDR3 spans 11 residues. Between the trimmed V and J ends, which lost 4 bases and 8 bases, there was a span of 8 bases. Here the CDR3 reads CASSSKGGYTF. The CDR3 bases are TGTGCCAGCAGTTCCAAGGGGGGCTACACCTTC.

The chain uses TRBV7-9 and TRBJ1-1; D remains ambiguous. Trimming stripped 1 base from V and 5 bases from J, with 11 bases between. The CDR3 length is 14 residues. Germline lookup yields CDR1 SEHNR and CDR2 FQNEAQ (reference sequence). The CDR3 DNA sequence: TGTGCCAGCAGCTTAGAGAAAGAGTGGACTGAAGCTTTCTTT. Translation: CASSLEKEWTEAFF.

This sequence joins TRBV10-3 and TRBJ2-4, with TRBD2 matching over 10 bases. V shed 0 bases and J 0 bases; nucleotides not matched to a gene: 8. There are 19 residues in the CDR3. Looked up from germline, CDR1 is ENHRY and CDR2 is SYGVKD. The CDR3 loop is CAISESRLAGALAKNIQYF. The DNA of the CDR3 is TGTGCCATCAGTGAGTCGCGGCTAGCGGGGGCCTTAGCCAAAAACATTCAGTACTTC.

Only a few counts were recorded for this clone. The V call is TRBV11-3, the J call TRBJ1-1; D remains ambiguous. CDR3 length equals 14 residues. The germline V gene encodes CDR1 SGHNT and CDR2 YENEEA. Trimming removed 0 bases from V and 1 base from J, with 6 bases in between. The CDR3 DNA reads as TGTGCCAGCAGCTTAGATGGGCCGAACACTGAAGCTTTCTTT. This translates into CASSLDGPNTEAFF.

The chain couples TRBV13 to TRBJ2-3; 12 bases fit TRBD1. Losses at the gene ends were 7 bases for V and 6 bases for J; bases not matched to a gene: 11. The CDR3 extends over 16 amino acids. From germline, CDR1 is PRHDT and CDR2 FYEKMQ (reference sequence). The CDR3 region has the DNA TGTGCCAGCACCCAACTCCGGGACAGGGGGCGGGATACGCAGTATTTT. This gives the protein CASTQLRDRGRDTQYF.

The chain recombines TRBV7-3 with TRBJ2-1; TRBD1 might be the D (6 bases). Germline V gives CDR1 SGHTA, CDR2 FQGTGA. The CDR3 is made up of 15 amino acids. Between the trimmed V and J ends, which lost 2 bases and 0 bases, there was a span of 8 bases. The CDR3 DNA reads TGTGCCAGCAGCTTACAGGGGAGCTCCTACAATGAGCAGTTCTTC. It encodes CASSLQGSSYNEQFF.

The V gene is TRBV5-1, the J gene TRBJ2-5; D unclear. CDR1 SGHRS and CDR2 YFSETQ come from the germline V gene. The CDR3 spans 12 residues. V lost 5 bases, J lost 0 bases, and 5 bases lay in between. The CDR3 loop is CASRQHQETQYF. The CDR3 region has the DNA TGCGCCAGCAGACAGCACCAAGAGACCCAGTACTTC.